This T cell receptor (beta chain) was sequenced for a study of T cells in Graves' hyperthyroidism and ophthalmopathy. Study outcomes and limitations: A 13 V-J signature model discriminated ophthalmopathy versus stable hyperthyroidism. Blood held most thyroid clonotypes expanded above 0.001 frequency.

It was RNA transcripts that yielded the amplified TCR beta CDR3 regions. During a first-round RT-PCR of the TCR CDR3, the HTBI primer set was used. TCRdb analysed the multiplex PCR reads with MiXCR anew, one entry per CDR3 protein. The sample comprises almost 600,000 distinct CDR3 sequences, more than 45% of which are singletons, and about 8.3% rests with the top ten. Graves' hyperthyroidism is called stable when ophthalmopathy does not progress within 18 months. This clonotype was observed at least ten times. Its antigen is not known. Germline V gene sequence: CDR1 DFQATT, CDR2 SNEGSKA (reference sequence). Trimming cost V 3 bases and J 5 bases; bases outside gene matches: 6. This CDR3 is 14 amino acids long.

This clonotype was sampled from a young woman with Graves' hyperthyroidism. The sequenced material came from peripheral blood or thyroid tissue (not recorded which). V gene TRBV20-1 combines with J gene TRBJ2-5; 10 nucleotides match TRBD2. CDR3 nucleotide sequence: TGCAGTGCTAGTCTAGCGGGAGCCCGTGAGACCCAGTACTTC. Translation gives CSASLAGARETQYF.